This TCR beta chain came from a study of early T cells in non-severe SARS-CoV-2 infection (dated by TCRdb to the early 2020s). As for the study more broadly: TCR sequencing used bulk RNA from unsorted whole blood, so alpha and beta chains could not be paired.

General conclusions and limits of the study: VDJdb matching was skewed toward anti-spike CD8 responses and likely underestimated virus-specific expansions, missing private and CD4 specificities.

Set within a cohort of healthcare workers in London, UK, this nested case-control study involved weekly PCR testing of nasopharyngeal swabs along with blood sampling. Healthcare workers were recruited between 23 and 31 March 2020, during the week of the UK lockdown, and were followed weekly for up to roughly 16 weeks. Per the germline V gene (reference sequence), WNHNN is the CDR1 and SYGVQD is the CDR2. V and J lose 3 bases and 6 bases, and a span of 9 bases separates them. The CDR3, cysteine through phenylalanine, is 12 amino acids long. The CDR3 DNA has 36 bases and is translated from base 1. There are many counts of this clonotype. Its antigen target is currently unknown. Base quality data are lacking; no much larger clone is found one base away. Library preparation employed 5' RACE. TCRdb shows the sequencer as NextSeq 500. Unique molecular identifiers were attached to individual cDNA molecules in the TCR library protocol so that sequencing error and PCR bias could be corrected. Both TCR alpha and beta chains were sequenced, and tight co-correlation was observed between alpha and beta sequence abundances in each sample. In the original analysis: Decombinator V4 was used to annotate TCR sequences for V gene, J gene and CDR3. TCRs were defined as expanded if a significant change between any two time points was detected under a Poisson model with p below 0.0001. Abundances of TCRs were expressed as counts per million after normalisation to the total number of TCRs sequenced in each sample. MAIT TCRs were defined by TRAV1-2 paired with TRAJ12, TRAJ20 or TRAJ33, and iNKT TCRs by TRAV10 paired with TRAJ18. A search of VDJdb, accessed on 1 November 2021, was run for TCRs annotated to CMV, EBV and SARS-CoV-2, with TCRs annotated for multiple antigens excluded. Through fastp at Q25 and MiXCR, TCRdb rebuilt clones from the public reads, retaining in-frame beta chains. Identical CDR3 protein sequences are pooled into one entry, listed with their most common genes and DNA. The V and J calls here are based on TCRdb, not the publication. In all, the sample holds about 100,000 distinct CDR3 sequences, and under 15% of those were seen once. Around 2.4% of the sample lies in the top ten.

The sequence was collected from an adult who was a healthcare worker with PCR-confirmed SARS-CoV-2 infection or an uninfected control (not recorded which). This chain joins TRBV10-1 to TRBJ2-7; no D gene call is confident. Input material: whole blood. The nucleotide sequence reads as follows: TGCGCCAGCAGTGATGGGATCCGCGAGCAGTACTTC. Translated, it gives CASSDGIREQYF.